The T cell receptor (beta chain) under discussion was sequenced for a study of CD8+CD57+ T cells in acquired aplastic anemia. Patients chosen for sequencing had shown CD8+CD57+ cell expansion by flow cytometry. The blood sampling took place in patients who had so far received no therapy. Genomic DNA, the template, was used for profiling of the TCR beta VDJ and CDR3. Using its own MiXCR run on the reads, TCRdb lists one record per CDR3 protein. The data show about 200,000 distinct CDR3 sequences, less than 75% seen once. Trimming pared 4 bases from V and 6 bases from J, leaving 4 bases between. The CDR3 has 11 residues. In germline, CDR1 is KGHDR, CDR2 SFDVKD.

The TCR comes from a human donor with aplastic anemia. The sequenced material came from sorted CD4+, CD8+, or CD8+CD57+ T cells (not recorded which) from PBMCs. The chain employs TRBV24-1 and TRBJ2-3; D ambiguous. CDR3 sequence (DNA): TGTGCCACCAGTGAAAGGGATACGCAGTATTTT. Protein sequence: CATSERDTQYF.